This T cell receptor beta chain was found in a study of blood T cell repertoires in COVID-19. Study as a whole: Collection of acute and convalescent COVID-19 samples took place in the United States, Italy and Spain. From T cells, B-cell-depleted T cells, or PBMCs came the material, which was cDNA or gDNA.

The authors' processing: From reference gene primer amplification, estimates of nucleated cell counts were derived. Assay used: immunoSEQ multiplex PCR; TCRdb lists only in-frame clones, some missing. V and J calls and clone size are given by that table; D and trimming were obtained from the DNA. The sample yields 150,000 to 200,000 clones, around 85% seen once. In germline, CDR1 is LNHDA, CDR2 SQIVND (reference sequence). Unmatched junction bases numbered 7, after V lost 3 bases and J lost 3 bases. This CDR3 is built from 15 residues. The source material was peripheral blood. The chain recombines TRBV19 with TRBJ1-1; 7 bases align to TRBD1. The TCR was taken from an elderly woman with acute or convalescent COVID-19. The CDR3 DNA sequence: TGTGCCAGTAGTATGAAGGGGGCGAAATACACTGAAGCTTTCTTT. It yields the protein CASSMKGAKYTEAFF. Variable domain in full (rest from reference TRBV19 and TRBJ1-1): DGGITQSPKYLFRKEGQNVTLSCEQNLNHDAMYWYRQDPGQGLRLIYYSQIVNDFQKGDIAEGYSVSREKKESFPLTVTSAQKNPTAFYLCASSMKGAKYTEAFFGQGTRLTVV.